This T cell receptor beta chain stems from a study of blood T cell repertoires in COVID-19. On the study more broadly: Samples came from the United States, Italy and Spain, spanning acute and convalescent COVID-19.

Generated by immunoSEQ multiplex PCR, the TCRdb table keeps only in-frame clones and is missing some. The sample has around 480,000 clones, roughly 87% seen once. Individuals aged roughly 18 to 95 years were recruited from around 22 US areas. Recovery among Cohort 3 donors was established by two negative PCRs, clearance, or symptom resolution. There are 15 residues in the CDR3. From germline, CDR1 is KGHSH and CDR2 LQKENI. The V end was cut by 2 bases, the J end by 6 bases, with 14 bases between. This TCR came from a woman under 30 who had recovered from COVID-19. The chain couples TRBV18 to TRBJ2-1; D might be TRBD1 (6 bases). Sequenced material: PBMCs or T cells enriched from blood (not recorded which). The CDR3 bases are TGTGCCAGCTCACCAGAGGGGGAGAGGGGCAATGAGCAGTTCTTC. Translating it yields CASSPEGERGNEQFF.